These 27 T cell receptor beta chains were all obtained from the same sample, sequenced in a study of T cell responses to AZD1222 COVID-19 vaccine. The table came from immunoSEQ multiplex PCR; TCRdb's copy has only in-frame clones and leaves some out. Of 180,000 or so clones in the sample, 85% to 90% were seen once. The sequencing used peripheral blood, collected on day 0 of AZD1222 vaccination. The receptors come from an adult in good health.

The J gene is TRBJ1-2, the V gene TRBV27; D is ambiguous. CDR3 length equals 13 residues. V gave up 5 bases and J gave up 4 bases, with 11 bases separating them. Germline CDR1 MNHEY, CDR2 SMNVEV (reference sequence). The CDR3 sequence is CASSESAFYGYTF. CDR3 bases: TGTGCCAGCAGTGAGTCGGCTTTCTATGGCTACACCTTC.

This clone was picked up one time. The chain recombines TRBV5-1 with TRBJ1-5; 9 positions match TRBD1. CDR1 is SGHRS, CDR2 YFSETQ, per germline. J gave up 4 bases and V 4 bases, and 6 bases lay outside the gene matches. This CDR3 comprises 15 residues. The chain's CDR3 is CASSPGTGQNQPQHF. The CDR3 DNA sequence: TGCGCCAGCAGCCCCGGGACAGGGCAGAATCAGCCCCAGCATTTT.

The chain combines TRBV30 with TRBJ2-7; TRBD1 matches at 7 bases. The germline CDR1 and CDR2 sequences are GTSNPN and SVGIG (reference sequence). The CDR3 runs to 13 residues. V lost 3 bases and J lost 5; bases outside the gene matches: 7. The CDR3 spells CAWRGTARHEQYF. For the CDR3, the DNA is TGTGCCTGGAGAGGGACAGCCCGCCACGAGCAGTACTTC.

The chain is built from TRBV29-1 and TRBJ1-5, with 7 bases fitting TRBD1. Germline values: CDR1 SQVTM, CDR2 ANQGSEA. Trimming cost V 6 bases and J 4 bases; bases outside gene matches: 6. The CDR3 consists of 13 residues. CDR3: CSVGDSGNQPQHF. The CDR3 nucleotides read TGCAGCGTGGGGGACAGCGGGAATCAGCCCCAGCATTTT.

This rearrangement joins TRBV27 to TRBJ2-7, with 9 bases fitting TRBD1. This CDR3 region has 21 residues. Germline CDR1 and CDR2: MNHEY and SMNVEV (reference sequence). The V segment lost 6 bases and the J segment 0 bases; nucleotides outside the gene matches: 24. This CDR3 reads CASSLKKRTGQQGAISYEQYF. The CDR3 DNA sequence: TGTGCCAGCAGCCTGAAGAAACGAACCGGACAACAGGGGGCAATCTCCTACGAGCAGTACTTC.

The V and J genes are TRBV29-1 and TRBJ2-1; D gene ambiguous. CDR3 length: 14 amino acids. Between the trimmed V and J ends, which lost 4 bases and 3 bases, there was a span of 13 bases. Germline loops: CDR1 SQVTM, CDR2 ANQGSEA. The CDR3 is CSVVGSIYYNEQFF. DNA for the CDR3: TGCAGCGTTGTCGGTAGCATTTACTACAATGAGCAGTTCTTC.

This chain uses TRBV4-3 with TRBJ2-2, with D perhaps matching TRBD1 or TRBD2 (5 bases each). Per germline, CDR1 LGHNA and CDR2 YSLEER. The germline V and J ends were trimmed by 0 bases and 7 bases, with 18 bases remaining between them. CDR3 length: 17 amino acids. The DNA of the CDR3 is TGCGCCAGCAGCCAAGATTGGGGGACGGGGTACGACGGGGAGCTGTTTTTT. Protein product: CASSQDWGTGYDGELFF.

This clone was recorded only once. The CDR3 is CASSPQTSYEQYV. CDR3 sequence (DNA): TGTGCCAGCAGCCCCCAGACTAGCTACGAGCAGTACGTC. This chain links TRBV7-9 with TRBJ2-7, with D tentatively TRBD2 (6 bases). The germline V gene encodes CDR1 SEHNR and CDR2 FQNEAQ (reference sequence). This CDR3 region has 13 residues. Trimming removed 5 bases at V and 3 bases at J, with 11 bases between.

This sequence joins TRBV14 and TRBJ1-1; 7 bases map to TRBD1. The V gene end was trimmed by 8 bases and the J gene end by 5 bases; junction bases not matched to a gene: 5. The germline CDR1 and CDR2 sequences are SGHDN and FVKESK. The CDR3 runs to 12 residues. The CDR3 DNA sequence: TGTGCCAGCTCCGCAGGGGGGACTGAAGCTTTCTTT. Encoded protein: CASSAGGTEAFF.

The gene calls are TRBV6-1 and TRBJ1-3; possibly TRBD1 for D (6 bases). Trimming pared 2 bases from V and 2 bases from J, leaving 19 bases between. This CDR3 comprises 18 residues. Germline V gene data show CDR1 as MNHNS and CDR2 as SASEGT. The CDR3 DNA is TGTGCCAGCAGTGAAAGAGCAGGCCGGGGGCGGACTGGAAACACCATATATTTT. Its translation is CASSERAGRGRTGNTIYF.

The rearrangement joins TRBV24-1 to TRBJ1-5, with D uncertain. V lost 3 bases, J lost 7 bases, and 15 bases lay in between. The CDR3 contains 15 residues. Germline CDR1 and CDR2: KGHDR and SFDVKD. CDR3 amino acids: CATSDGRYPGQPQHF. DNA for the CDR3: TGTGCCACCAGTGATGGAAGGTACCCAGGCCAGCCCCAGCATTTT.

The genes are TRBV7-3 and TRBJ2-7; D possibly uses TRBD1 or TRBD2 (5 bases each). The CDR3 length is 15 residues. The germline V gene has CDR1 SGHTA and CDR2 FQGTGA. Trimming stripped 5 bases from V and 0 bases from J, with 14 bases between. CDR3 sequence reads: CASSPQPGSSYEQYF. The CDR3, as DNA: TGTGCCAGCAGCCCTCAACCAGGGAGCTCCTACGAGCAGTACTTC.

This clone was observed a few times. The chain links TRBV4-1 to TRBJ1-1; the D gene is possibly TRBD1 (5 bases). CDR3 length: 16 residues. V was cut by 4 bases and J by 0 bases, with 15 bases left in between. Per the germline V gene, CDR1 is MGHRA and CDR2 is YSYEKL. The CDR3 nucleotides read TGCGCCAGCAGCCGGGTAGGGGCGGGAATGAACACTGAAGCTTTCTTT. Translation gives CASSRVGAGMNTEAFF.

The chain uses TRBV2 and TRBJ2-1; D is undetermined. Trimming shortened V by 2 bases and J by 8 bases, and 7 bases separated the two germline ends. This CDR3 contains 12 residues. The germline CDR1 and CDR2 sequences are SNHLY and FYNNEI. The CDR3 nucleotides are TGTGCCAGCAGTGAAACTTCGCATGAGCAGTTCTTC. It codes for CASSETSHEQFF.

This rearrangement joins TRBV5-4 to TRBJ2-5, with D uncertain. The CDR3 totals 13 residues. Germline V lookup: CDR1 SGHNT, CDR2 YYREEE (reference sequence). V was trimmed by 0 bases and J by 2 bases, leaving 5 bases between them. CDR3 nucleotides: TGTGCCAGCAGCTTGGGCCAACAAGAGACCCAGTACTTC. Encoded protein: CASSLGQQETQYF.

This chain links TRBV28 with TRBJ2-1; 7 bases are a match to TRBD2. This CDR3 contains 15 residues. Trimming at V came to 3 bases and at J to 6 bases, leaving 8 bases not matched to a gene. CDR1 and CDR2 (germline): MDHEN, SYDVKM. CDR3 region: CASSFAGTNPNEQFF. The CDR3 DNA sequence: TGTGCCAGCAGTTTTGCCGGGACTAACCCCAATGAGCAGTTCTTC. The full variable domain, rest sourced from reference TRBV28 and TRBJ2-1, is DVKVTQSSRYLVKRTGEKVFLECVQDMDHENMFWYRQDPGLGLRLIYFSYDVKMKEKGDIPEGYSVSREKKERFSLILESASTNQTSMYLCASSFAGTNPNEQFFGPGTRLTVL.

The rearrangement links TRBV28 to TRBJ1-6; 8 nucleotides align to TRBD1. Germline CDR1 and CDR2: MDHEN and SYDVKM. CDR3 length: 14 residues. The junction had 3 bases not matched to a gene; V was cut back by 5 bases and J by 6 bases. Here the CDR3 DNA reads TGTGCCAGCAGTCCAGGGGGCATTAATTCACCCCTCCACTTT. It is translated as CASSPGGINSPLHF.

The J gene is TRBJ1-3, the V gene TRBV9, with 8 positions matching TRBD1. Per the germline V gene, CDR1 is SGDLS and CDR2 is YYNGEE. The CDR3 consists of 19 residues. The junction had 16 bases not matched to a gene; V was cut back by 1 base and J by 4 bases. The CDR3 nucleotides read TGTGCCAGCAGCGTAAATCCCGACAACCAAGACAGGGGAGGAAACACCATATATTTT. Amino acids: CASSVNPDNQDRGGNTIYF.

The chain employs TRBV7-9 and TRBJ2-7; D remains unclear. The germline V gene encodes CDR1 SEHNR and CDR2 FQNEAQ (reference sequence). V lost 2 bases to trimming and J lost 6 bases, with 17 bases between them. There are 15 residues in the CDR3. Here the CDR3 DNA reads TGTGCCAGCAGCTTAATGACCTCCTCTATGATCGAGCAGTACTTC. Protein product: CASSLMTSSMIEQYF.

The gene calls are TRBV10-1 and TRBJ2-2, with unresolved D. CDR3 length equals 14 residues. From germline, CDR1 is WNHNN and CDR2 SYGVQD (reference sequence). Deletions cut 2 bases from V and 4 bases from J, with 8 bases between. The chain's CDR3 is CASSERRTTGELFF. DNA for the CDR3: TGCGCCAGCAGTGAGAGGCGGACCACCGGGGAGCTGTTTTTT.

This rearrangement joins TRBV10-3 to TRBJ1-1; D remains ambiguous. The CDR3 consists of 13 residues. From germline, CDR1 is ENHRY and CDR2 SYGVKD. V dropped 6 bases and J dropped 3 bases, with 11 bases sitting between them. CDR3 nucleotide sequence: TGTGCCATCAGGGGAGGCGGGGACACTGAAGCTTTCTTT. It specifies CAIRGGGDTEAFF.

The V and J genes are TRBV18 and TRBJ1-3; 8 positions match TRBD1. Per the germline V gene, CDR1 is KGHSH and CDR2 is LQKENI. V trimming: 3 bases; J trimming: 0 bases; junction bases outside the gene matches: 7. The CDR3 runs 17 residues. This CDR3 is CASSPLGQASSGNTIYF. CDR3 nucleotide sequence: TGTGCCAGCTCACCTTTGGGACAGGCTAGCTCTGGAAACACCATATATTTT.

This clone has just one count. The genes are TRBV5-1 and TRBJ1-1; no reliable D call. Between the trimmed V and J ends, which lost 5 bases and 1 base, there was a span of 18 bases. This CDR3 has 16 amino acids. The V gene's germline CDR1 is SGHRS and CDR2 YFSETQ. The DNA of the CDR3 is TGCGCCAGCAGTCAATCTGCCCCGGAAGGGAACACTGAAGCTTTCTTT. Its translation is CASSQSAPEGNTEAFF. Full variable domain (remainder filled in from reference TRBV5-1 and TRBJ1-1): KAGVTQTPRYLIKTRGQQVTLSCSPISGHRSVSWYQQTPGQGLQFLFEYFSETQRNKGNFPGRFSGRQFSNSRSEMNVSTLELGDSALYLCASSQSAPEGNTEAFFGQGTRLTVV.

The CDR3 DNA reads TGCGCCAGCAGCTTAACCGGCGGAGGGCAGGGGGAGCAGTTCTTC. It codes for CASSLTGGGQGEQFF. This chain links TRBV5-1 with TRBJ2-1, with D perhaps assigned TRBD1 or TRBD2 (6 bases each). The germline CDR1 and CDR2 sequences are SGHRS and YFSETQ. This CDR3 has 15 amino acids. Trimming pared 2 bases from V and 10 bases from J, leaving 19 bases between.

The rearrangement joins TRBV5-1 to TRBJ2-6; possibly TRBD2 for D (5 bases). V lost 0 bases and J lost 3, with 7 bases in between. The CDR3 has 15 amino acids. The germline CDR1 and CDR2 sequences are SGHRS and YFSETQ. In nucleotides, the CDR3 is TGCGCCAGCAGCTTGGTAGGGAGTGGGGCCAACGTCCTGACTTTC. It translates to CASSLVGSGANVLTF.

This clone was recorded a few times. The genes are TRBV11-1 and TRBJ1-1; 8 bases fit TRBD1. With V trimmed by 4 bases and J by 0 bases, 7 bases remained unmatched. The CDR3 consists of 16 residues. CDR1 and CDR2 (germline): SGHAT, FQDESV (reference sequence). CDR3 loop: CASSSGTGVMNTEAFF. DNA of the CDR3: TGTGCCAGCAGCTCAGGGACAGGAGTAATGAACACTGAAGCTTTCTTT.

This sequence joins TRBV5-8 and TRBJ1-2; D remains ambiguous. CDR1 SGHTS and CDR2 YDEGEE come from the germline V gene. V lost 4 bases, J lost 7 bases, and 8 bases lay in between. This CDR3 has 11 amino acids. The CDR3 loop reads CASSPLGGYTF. CDR3 in DNA: TGTGCCAGCAGCCCCCTTGGTGGCTACACCTTC.